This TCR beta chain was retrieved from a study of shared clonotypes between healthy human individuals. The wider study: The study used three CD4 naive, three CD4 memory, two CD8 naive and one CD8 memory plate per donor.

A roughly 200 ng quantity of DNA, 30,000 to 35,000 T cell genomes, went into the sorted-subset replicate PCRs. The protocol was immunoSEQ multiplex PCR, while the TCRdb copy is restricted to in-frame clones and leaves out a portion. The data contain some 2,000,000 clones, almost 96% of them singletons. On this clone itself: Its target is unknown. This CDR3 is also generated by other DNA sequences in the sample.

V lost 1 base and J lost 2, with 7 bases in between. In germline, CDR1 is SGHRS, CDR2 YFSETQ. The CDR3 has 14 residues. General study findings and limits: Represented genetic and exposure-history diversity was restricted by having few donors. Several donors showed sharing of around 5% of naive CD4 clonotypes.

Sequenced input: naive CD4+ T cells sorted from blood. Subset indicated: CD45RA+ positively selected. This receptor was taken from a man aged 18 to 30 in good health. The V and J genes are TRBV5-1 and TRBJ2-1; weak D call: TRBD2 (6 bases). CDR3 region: CASSLTGAYNEQFF. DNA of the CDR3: TGCGCCAGCAGCTTGACGGGAGCCTACAATGAGCAGTTCTTC. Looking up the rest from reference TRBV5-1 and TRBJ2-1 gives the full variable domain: KAGVTQTPRYLIKTRGQQVTLSCSPISGHRSVSWYQQTPGQGLQFLFEYFSETQRNKGNFPGRFSGRQFSNSRSEMNVSTLELGDSALYLCASSLTGAYNEQFFGPGTRLTVL.